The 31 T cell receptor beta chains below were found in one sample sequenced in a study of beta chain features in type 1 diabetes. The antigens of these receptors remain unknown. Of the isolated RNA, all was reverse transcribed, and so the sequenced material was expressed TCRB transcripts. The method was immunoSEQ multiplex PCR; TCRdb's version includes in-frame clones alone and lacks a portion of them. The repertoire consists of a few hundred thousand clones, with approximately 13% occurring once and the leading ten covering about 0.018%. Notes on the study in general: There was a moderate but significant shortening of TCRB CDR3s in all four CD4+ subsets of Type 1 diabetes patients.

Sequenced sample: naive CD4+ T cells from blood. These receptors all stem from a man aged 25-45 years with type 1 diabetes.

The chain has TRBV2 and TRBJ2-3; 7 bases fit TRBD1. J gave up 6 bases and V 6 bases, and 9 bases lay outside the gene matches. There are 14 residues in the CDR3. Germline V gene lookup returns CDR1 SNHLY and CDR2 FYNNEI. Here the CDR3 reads CASRPDRSYDTQYF. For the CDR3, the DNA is TGTGCCAGCAGACCGGACAGGTCTTATGATACGCAGTATTTT.

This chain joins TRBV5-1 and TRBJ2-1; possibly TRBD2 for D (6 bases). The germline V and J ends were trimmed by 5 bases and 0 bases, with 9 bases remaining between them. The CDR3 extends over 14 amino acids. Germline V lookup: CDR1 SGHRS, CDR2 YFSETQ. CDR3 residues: CASRNGSSYNEQFF. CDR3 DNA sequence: TGCGCCAGCAGAAACGGGAGCTCCTACAATGAGCAGTTCTTC. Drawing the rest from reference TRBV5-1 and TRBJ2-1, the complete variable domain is KAGVTQTPRYLIKTRGQQVTLSCSPISGHRSVSWYQQTPGQGLQFLFEYFSETQRNKGNFPGRFSGRQFSNSRSEMNVSTLELGDSALYLCASRNGSSYNEQFFGPGTRLTVL.

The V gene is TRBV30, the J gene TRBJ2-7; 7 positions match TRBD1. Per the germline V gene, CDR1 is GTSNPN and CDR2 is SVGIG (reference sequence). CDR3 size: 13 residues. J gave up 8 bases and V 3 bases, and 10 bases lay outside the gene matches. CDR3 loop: CAWSPGQDLKQYF. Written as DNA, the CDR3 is TGTGCCTGGAGCCCCGGACAGGACTTGAAGCAGTACTTC.

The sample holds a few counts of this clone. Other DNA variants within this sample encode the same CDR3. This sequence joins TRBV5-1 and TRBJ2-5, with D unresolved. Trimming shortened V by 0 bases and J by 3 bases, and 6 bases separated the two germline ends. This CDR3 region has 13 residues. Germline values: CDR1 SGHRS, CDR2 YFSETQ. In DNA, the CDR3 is TGCGCCAGCAGCTTGGCTCCGGAAGAGACCCAGTACTTC. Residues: CASSLAPEETQYF.

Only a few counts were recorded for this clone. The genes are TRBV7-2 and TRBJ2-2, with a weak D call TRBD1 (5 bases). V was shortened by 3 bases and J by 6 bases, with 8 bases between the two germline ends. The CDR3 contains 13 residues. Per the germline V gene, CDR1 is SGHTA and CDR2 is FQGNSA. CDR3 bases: TGTGCCAGCAGCTTCAGGGTTGCCGGGGAGCTGTTTTTT. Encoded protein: CASSFRVAGELFF.

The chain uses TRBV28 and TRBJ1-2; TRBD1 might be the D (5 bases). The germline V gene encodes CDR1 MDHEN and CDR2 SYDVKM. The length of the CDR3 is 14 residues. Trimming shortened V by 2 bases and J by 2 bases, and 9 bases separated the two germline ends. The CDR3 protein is CASSLGGGNYGYTF. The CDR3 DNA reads TGTGCCAGCAGTTTAGGTGGGGGGAACTATGGCTACACCTTC.

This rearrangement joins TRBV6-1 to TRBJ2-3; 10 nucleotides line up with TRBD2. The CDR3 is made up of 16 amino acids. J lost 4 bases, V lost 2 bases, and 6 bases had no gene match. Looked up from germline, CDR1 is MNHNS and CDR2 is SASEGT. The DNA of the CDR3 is TGTGCCAGCAGTGAACTAGCGGGAGTCATGGCAGATACGCAGTATTTT. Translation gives CASSELAGVMADTQYF.

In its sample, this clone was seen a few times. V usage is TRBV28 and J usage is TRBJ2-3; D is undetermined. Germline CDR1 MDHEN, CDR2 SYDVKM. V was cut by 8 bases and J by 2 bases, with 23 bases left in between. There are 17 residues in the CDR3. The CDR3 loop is CASPPPDLWASTDTQYF. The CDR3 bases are TGTGCCAGCCCTCCTCCCGATCTGTGGGCTTCCACAGATACGCAGTATTTT.

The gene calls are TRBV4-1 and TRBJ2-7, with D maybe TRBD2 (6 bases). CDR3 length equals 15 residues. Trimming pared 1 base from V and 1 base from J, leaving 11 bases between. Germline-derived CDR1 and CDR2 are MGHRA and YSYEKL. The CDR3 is CASSQGGDPSYEQYF. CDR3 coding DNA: TGCGCCAGCAGCCAAGGCGGGGACCCTTCCTACGAGCAGTACTTC.

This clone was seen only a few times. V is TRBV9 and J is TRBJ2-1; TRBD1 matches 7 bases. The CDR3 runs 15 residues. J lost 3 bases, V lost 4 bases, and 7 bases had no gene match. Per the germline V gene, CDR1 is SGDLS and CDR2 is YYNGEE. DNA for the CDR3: TGTGCCAGCAGCCCCCGGGACAGCGTCTACAATGAGCAGTTCTTC. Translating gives CASSPRDSVYNEQFF.

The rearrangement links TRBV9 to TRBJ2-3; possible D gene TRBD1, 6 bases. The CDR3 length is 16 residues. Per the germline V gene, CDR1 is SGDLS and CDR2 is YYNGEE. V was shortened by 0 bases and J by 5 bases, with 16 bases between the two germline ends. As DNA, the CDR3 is TGTGCCAGCAGCGTAGATGGACAGTTCCCGGGAGATACGCAGTATTTT. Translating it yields CASSVDGQFPGDTQYF. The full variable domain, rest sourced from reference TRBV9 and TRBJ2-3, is DSGVTQTPKHLITATGQRVTLRCSPRSGDLSVYWYQQSLDQGLQFLIQYYNGEERAKGNILERFSAQQFPDLHSELNLSSLELGDSALYFCASSVDGQFPGDTQYFGPGTRLTVL.

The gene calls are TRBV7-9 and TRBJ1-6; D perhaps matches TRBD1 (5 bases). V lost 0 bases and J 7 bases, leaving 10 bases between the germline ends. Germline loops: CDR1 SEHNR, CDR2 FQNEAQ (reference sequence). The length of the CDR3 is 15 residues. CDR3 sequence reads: CASSLASQANSPLHF. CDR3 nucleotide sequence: TGTGCCAGCAGCTTAGCCTCACAGGCCAATTCACCCCTCCACTTT.

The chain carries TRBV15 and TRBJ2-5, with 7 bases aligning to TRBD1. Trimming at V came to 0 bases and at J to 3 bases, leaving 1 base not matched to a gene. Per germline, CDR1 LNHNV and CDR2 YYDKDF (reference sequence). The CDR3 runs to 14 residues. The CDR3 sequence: CATSRDDREETQYF. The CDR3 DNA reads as TGTGCCACCAGCAGAGATGACAGGGAAGAGACCCAGTACTTC.

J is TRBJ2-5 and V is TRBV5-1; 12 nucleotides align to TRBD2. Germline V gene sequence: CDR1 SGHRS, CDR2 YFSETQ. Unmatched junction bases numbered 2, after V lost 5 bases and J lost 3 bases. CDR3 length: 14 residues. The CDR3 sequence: CASRLAGGEETQYF. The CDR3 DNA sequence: TGCGCCAGCAGACTAGCGGGGGGAGAAGAGACCCAGTACTTC.

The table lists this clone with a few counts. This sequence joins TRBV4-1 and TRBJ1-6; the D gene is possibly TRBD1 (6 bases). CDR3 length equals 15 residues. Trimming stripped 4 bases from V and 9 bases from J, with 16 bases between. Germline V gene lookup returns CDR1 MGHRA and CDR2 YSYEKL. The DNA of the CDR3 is TGCGCCAGCAGCCTCAACAGGGCTACCTCTTCACCCCTCCACTTT. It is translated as CASSLNRATSSPLHF.

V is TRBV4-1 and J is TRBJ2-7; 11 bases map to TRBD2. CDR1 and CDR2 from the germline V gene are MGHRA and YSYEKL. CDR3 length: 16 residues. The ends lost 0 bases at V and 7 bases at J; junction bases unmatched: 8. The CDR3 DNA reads TGCGCCAGCAGCCAAGAGGGTAGCGGGAGGGCCGGGGAGCAGTACTTC. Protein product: CASSQEGSGRAGEQYF.

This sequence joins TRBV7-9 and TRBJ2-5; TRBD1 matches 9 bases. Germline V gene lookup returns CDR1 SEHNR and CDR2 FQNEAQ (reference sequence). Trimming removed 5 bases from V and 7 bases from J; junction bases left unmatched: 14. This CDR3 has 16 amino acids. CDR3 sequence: CASSRHGQGPSGTQYF. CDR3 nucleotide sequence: TGTGCCAGCAGCCGTCACGGACAGGGGCCGAGTGGGACCCAGTACTTC. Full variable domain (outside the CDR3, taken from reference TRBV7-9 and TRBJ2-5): DTGVSQNPRHKITKRGQNVTFRCDPISEHNRLYWYRQTLGQGPEFLTYFQNEAQLEKSRLLSDRFSAERPKGSFSTLEIQRTEQGDSAMYLCASSRHGQGPSGTQYFGPGTRLLVL.

The CDR3 coding sequence is TGCGCCAGCAGCCAAGCCGGGAGACAGGAGACCCAGTACTTC. Translation gives CASSQAGRQETQYF. The chain employs TRBV4-1 and TRBJ2-5; possibly TRBD2 for D (6 bases). The CDR3 spans 14 residues. Trimming removed 1 base at V and 5 bases at J, with 11 bases between. Germline CDR1 and CDR2: MGHRA and YSYEKL.

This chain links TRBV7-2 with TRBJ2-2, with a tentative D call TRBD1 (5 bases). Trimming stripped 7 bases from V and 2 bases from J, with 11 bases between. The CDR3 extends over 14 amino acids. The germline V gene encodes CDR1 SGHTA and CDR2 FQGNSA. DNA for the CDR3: TGTGCCAGCACCCTGGGGCCAAACACCGGGGAGCTGTTTTTT. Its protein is CASTLGPNTGELFF.

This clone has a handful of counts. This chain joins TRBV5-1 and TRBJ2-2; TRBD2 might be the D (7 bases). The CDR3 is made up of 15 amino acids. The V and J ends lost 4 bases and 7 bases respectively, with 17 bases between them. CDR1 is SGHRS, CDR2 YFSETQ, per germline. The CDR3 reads CASSPRTGGNGELFF. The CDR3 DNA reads TGCGCCAGCAGCCCTCGAACGGGGGGCAACGGGGAGCTGTTTTTT.

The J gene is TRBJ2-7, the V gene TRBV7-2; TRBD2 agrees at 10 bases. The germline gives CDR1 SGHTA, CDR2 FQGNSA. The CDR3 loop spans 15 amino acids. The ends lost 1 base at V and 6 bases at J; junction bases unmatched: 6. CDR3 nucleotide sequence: TGTGCCAGCAGCTTAGGTGGTAGCGGGAGGCTCGAGCAGTACTTC. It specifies CASSLGGSGRLEQYF.

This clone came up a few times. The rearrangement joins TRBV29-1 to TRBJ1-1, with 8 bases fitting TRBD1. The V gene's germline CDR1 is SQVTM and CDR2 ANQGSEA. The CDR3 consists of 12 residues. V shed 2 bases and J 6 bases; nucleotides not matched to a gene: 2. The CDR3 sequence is CSVETGGSEAFF. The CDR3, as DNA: TGCAGCGTTGAAACAGGGGGTTCTGAAGCTTTCTTT.

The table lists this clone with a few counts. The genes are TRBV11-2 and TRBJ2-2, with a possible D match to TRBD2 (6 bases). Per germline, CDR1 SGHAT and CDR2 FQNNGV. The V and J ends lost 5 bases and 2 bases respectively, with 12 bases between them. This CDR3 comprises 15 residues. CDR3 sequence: CASSPLSGNTGELFF. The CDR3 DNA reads TGTGCCAGCAGCCCCCTTAGCGGAAACACCGGGGAGCTGTTTTTT.

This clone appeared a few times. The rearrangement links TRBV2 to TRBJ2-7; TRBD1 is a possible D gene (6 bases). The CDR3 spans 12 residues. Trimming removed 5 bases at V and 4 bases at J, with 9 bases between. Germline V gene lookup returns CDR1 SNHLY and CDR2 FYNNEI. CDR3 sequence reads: CASSSTGYEQYF. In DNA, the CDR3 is TGTGCCAGCAGTTCCACAGGGTACGAGCAGTACTTC.

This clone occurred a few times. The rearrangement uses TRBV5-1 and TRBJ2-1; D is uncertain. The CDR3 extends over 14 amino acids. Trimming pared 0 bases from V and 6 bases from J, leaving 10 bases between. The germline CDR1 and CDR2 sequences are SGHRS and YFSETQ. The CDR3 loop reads CASSLAPTANEQFF. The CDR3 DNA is TGCGCCAGCAGCTTGGCCCCGACTGCCAATGAGCAGTTCTTC.

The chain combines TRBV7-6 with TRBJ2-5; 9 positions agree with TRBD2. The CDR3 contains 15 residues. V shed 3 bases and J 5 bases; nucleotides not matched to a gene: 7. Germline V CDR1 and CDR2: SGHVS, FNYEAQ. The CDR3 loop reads CASSFGTSPGETQYF. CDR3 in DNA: TGTGCCAGCAGCTTCGGGACTAGCCCCGGGGAGACCCAGTACTTC.

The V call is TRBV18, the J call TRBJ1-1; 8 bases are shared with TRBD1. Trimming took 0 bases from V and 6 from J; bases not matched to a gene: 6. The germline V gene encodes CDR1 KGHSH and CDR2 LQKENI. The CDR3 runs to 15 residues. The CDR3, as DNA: TGTGCCAGCTCACCACCGTCAGGGGGCGGCTCTGAAGCTTTCTTT. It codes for CASSPPSGGGSEAFF.

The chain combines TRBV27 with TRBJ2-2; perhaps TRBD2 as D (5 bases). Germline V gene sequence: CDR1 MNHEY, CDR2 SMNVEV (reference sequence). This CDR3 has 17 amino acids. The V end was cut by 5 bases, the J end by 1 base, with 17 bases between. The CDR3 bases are TGTGCCAGCAGTCCCCGACTGTACGGGGAGAACACCGGGGAGCTGTTTTTT. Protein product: CASSPRLYGENTGELFF.

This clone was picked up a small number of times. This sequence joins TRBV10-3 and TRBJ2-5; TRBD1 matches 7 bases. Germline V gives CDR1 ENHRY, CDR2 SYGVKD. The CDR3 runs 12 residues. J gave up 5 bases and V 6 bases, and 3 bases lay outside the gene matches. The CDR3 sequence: CAISADRETQYF. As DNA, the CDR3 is TGTGCCATCAGCGCGGACAGGGAGACCCAGTACTTC.

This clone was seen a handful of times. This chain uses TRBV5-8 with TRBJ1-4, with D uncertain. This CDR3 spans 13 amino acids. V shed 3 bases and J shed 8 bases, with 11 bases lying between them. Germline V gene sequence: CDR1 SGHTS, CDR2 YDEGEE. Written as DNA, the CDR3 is TGTGCCAGCAGCTCCCGCACTCACGAAAAACTGTTTTTT. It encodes CASSSRTHEKLFF.

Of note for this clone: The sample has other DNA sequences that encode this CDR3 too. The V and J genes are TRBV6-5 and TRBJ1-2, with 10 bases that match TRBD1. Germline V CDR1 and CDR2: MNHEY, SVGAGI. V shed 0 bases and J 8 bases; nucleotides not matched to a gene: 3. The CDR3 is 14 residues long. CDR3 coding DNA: TGTGCCAGCAGTTACTCGACAGGGGGCTACGGCTACACCTTC. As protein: CASSYSTGGYGYTF.